Below, 24 T cell receptor beta chains from the same sample are listed, as sequenced in a study of T cells in Graves' hyperthyroidism and ophthalmopathy. From RNA transcripts, TCR beta CDR3 regions were amplified. Using the HTBI primer set, a first-round RT-PCR was run on the TCR CDR3. TCRdb fed the multiplex PCR reads into MiXCR, producing one record per CDR3 protein. The sample carries some 550,000 distinct CDR3 sequences, approximately 15% recorded once. Sequenced input: blood. The receptor set was obtained from a middle-aged woman with Graves' ophthalmopathy.

At least ten counts were recorded for this clonotype. J is TRBJ2-1 and V is TRBV28; D is perhaps TRBD2 (6 bases). This CDR3 has 16 residues. Trimming pared 10 bases from V and 5 bases from J, leaving 24 bases between. CDR1 is MDHEN, CDR2 SYDVKM, per germline. The CDR3 DNA sequence: TGTGCCACTTTCAGGATAAGACTAGTGGGGGACAATGAGCAGTTCTTC. Protein: CATFRIRLVGDNEQFF.

The chain employs TRBV2 and TRBJ2-6; 7 bases are shared with TRBD2. CDR3 size: 16 residues. Germline lookup yields CDR1 SNHLY and CDR2 FYNNEI. Trimming removed 4 bases from V and 0 bases from J; junction bases left unmatched: 3. CDR3 nucleotide sequence: TGTGCCAGCAGTGGGCTAGCGGACTCTGGGGCCAACGTCCTGACTTTC. This sequence encodes CASSGLADSGANVLTF.

With respect to this clonotype: A read error is possible here, since a much larger clone lies one base away. CDR3 nucleotide sequence: TGTGCCAGCAGGAGGGGAGATGGGGCCAACGTCCTGACTTTC. Translated: CASRRGDGANVLTF. The chain is built from TRBV2 and TRBJ2-6, with D tentatively TRBD1 or TRBD2 (5 bases each). In germline, CDR1 is SNHLY, CDR2 FYNNEI. CDR3 size: 14 residues. Trimming shortened V by 6 bases and J by 3 bases, and 9 bases separated the two germline ends.

This clonotype showed up many times. V usage is TRBV30 and J usage is TRBJ1-2; no clear D gene. The V end was cut by 3 bases, the J end by 4 bases, with 9 bases between. Germline values: CDR1 GTSNPN, CDR2 SVGIG (reference sequence). The CDR3 consists of 12 residues. The CDR3 DNA reads TGTGCCTGGAGCGTTTCGGGCTATGGCTACACCTTC. Translated, it gives CAWSVSGYGYTF.

In DNA form, the CDR3 reads TGTGCCAGCAGTTCTAATCACCGGGACGGGAACACTGAAGCTTTCTTT. Protein sequence: CASSSNHRDGNTEAFF. The gene calls are TRBV6-1 and TRBJ1-1, with a possible D match to TRBD1 (5 bases). V gave up 5 bases and J gave up 1 base, with 17 bases separating them. The CDR3 runs 16 residues. CDR1 and CDR2 from the germline V gene are MNHNS and SASEGT.

Ten or more counts support this clonotype. This chain connects TRBV2 to TRBJ1-5; D is ambiguous. The germline V and J ends were trimmed by 3 bases and 0 bases, with 6 bases remaining between them. This CDR3 has 14 amino acids. Germline V gives CDR1 SNHLY, CDR2 FYNNEI. For the CDR3, the DNA is TGTGCCAGCAGTGACTCTCTTAGCAATCAGCCCCAGCATTTT. It yields the protein CASSDSLSNQPQHF.

This clonotype was seen only a few times. The chain carries TRBV20-1 and TRBJ1-4; 7 positions match TRBD1. This CDR3 has 13 residues. V lost 6 bases and J lost 7; bases outside the gene matches: 8. CDR1 is DFQATT and CDR2 is SNEGSKA in the germline V gene (reference sequence). CDR3 nucleotides: TGCAGTGCAACGGACAGGAGGGTTGAAAAACTGTTTTTT. It yields the protein CSATDRRVEKLFF.

This clonotype was found a few times. This chain joins TRBV2 and TRBJ2-7, with TRBD1 identical over 8 bases. The CDR3 spans 14 residues. Germline CDR1 and CDR2: SNHLY and FYNNEI. J was trimmed by 3 bases and V by 7 bases; bases with no gene match: 8. CDR3 region: CASNYGTGDYEQYF. CDR3 nucleotide sequence: TGTGCCAGCAATTATGGGACAGGAGACTACGAGCAGTACTTC.

The CDR3 DNA sequence: TGCGCCAGCAGTCCAAGCGGGGGGGCGGGCGATGAGCAGTTCTTC. It encodes CASSPSGGAGDEQFF. The chain joins TRBV5-1 to TRBJ2-1, with 10 bases that match TRBD2. The CDR3 has 15 residues. Unmatched junction bases numbered 10, after V lost 5 bases and J lost 8 bases. The germline V gene encodes CDR1 SGHRS and CDR2 YFSETQ.

Many counts were recorded for this clonotype. The chain links TRBV6-1 to TRBJ2-1; 8 nucleotides agree with TRBD1. The CDR3 has 15 amino acids. The germline CDR1 and CDR2 sequences are MNHNS and SASEGT. The V segment lost 4 bases and the J segment 8 bases; nucleotides outside the gene matches: 10. This chain's CDR3 is CASSAWTGIGDEQFF. The CDR3 DNA reads TGTGCCAGCAGTGCTTGGACAGGGATTGGCGATGAGCAGTTCTTC.

This sequence joins TRBV7-6 and TRBJ1-6; 7 positions agree with TRBD1. V shed 5 bases, J shed 4 bases, and the junction held 8 bases outside the gene matches. This CDR3 spans 16 amino acids. Germline values: CDR1 SGHVS, CDR2 FNYEAQ. The CDR3 sequence: CASSPRTGGYNSPLHF. CDR3 in DNA: TGTGCCAGCAGCCCCCGGACAGGAGGGTATAATTCACCCCTCCACTTT.

This clonotype was counted ten times or more. The chain carries TRBV27 and TRBJ2-3; 10 nucleotides agree with TRBD2. CDR3 length equals 18 residues. The germline V gene encodes CDR1 MNHEY and CDR2 SMNVEV (reference sequence). Trimming took 5 bases from V and 1 from J; bases not matched to a gene: 12. CDR3 protein: CASSTLAGVSGGTDTQYF. DNA of the CDR3: TGTGCCAGCAGTACCCTAGCGGGAGTAAGTGGGGGCACAGATACGCAGTATTTT.

Many counts were recorded for this clonotype. The CDR3 loop is CASSLSLQSATNEKLFF. The DNA of the CDR3 is TGTGCCAGCAGTTTATCCCTCCAGAGTGCAACTAATGAAAAACTGTTTTTT. The rearrangement joins TRBV27 to TRBJ1-4; D gene uncertain. V was shortened by 0 bases and J by 0 bases, with 11 bases between the two germline ends. This CDR3 has 17 residues. The V gene's germline CDR1 is MNHEY and CDR2 SMNVEV (reference sequence).

This clonotype was recorded only once. The genes are TRBV11-1 and TRBJ2-6; unclear D gene. The V end was cut by 3 bases, the J end by 2 bases, with 8 bases between. Germline V gene sequence: CDR1 SGHAT, CDR2 FQDESV (reference sequence). This CDR3 has 15 residues. The CDR3 reads CASSLERAGANVLTF. The CDR3, as DNA: TGTGCCAGCAGCTTGGAAAGGGCTGGGGCCAACGTCCTGACTTTC.

This clonotype was counted at least ten times. The chain carries TRBV20-1 and TRBJ2-1, with 9 nucleotides matching TRBD1. The CDR3 contains 14 residues. The germline CDR1 and CDR2 sequences are DFQATT and SNEGSKA (reference sequence). The V gene end was trimmed by 6 bases and the J gene end by 2 bases; junction bases not matched to a gene: 5. The CDR3 region is CSATGTGPYNEQFF. The CDR3 DNA sequence: TGCAGTGCGACCGGGACAGGGCCCTACAATGAGCAGTTCTTC.

This clonotype was recorded a few times. This chain connects TRBV9 to TRBJ2-1, with D unclear. V was shortened by 1 base and J by 5 bases, with 4 bases between the two germline ends. The CDR3 has 12 amino acids. Germline CDR1 reads SGDLS; CDR2 reads YYNGEE. Here the CDR3 reads CASSVYHNEQFF. The CDR3 DNA follows: TGTGCCAGCAGCGTATACCACAATGAGCAGTTCTTC.

Regarding this clonotype: This may be a read error: a much more frequent sequence differs by one nucleotide. Given the absence of the conserved phenylalanine or tryptophan at the CDR3 end, a read error is likely. CDR3 sequence (DNA): TGTGCCATCAGTGACGGACAGCCATTCAACTATGGCTACACCCTC. Encoded protein: CAISDGQPFNYGYTL. The chain couples TRBV10-3 to TRBJ1-2; tentatively, D is TRBD1 (6 bases). The ends were cut back, 3 bases at V and 2 bases at J, with 13 bases in the middle. Germline CDR1 is ENHRY and CDR2 is SYGVKD. The CDR3 is 15 amino acids.

This clonotype was detected only a few times. J is TRBJ2-2 and V is TRBV5-4; 12 bases align to TRBD2. Germline values: CDR1 SGHNT, CDR2 YYREEE (reference sequence). The CDR3 spans 17 residues. The J segment lost 2 bases and the V segment lost 0 bases, leaving 2 bases of the junction unmatched. The CDR3: CASSLGLAGDNTGELFF. DNA of the CDR3: TGTGCCAGCAGCTTGGGACTAGCGGGGGACAACACCGGGGAGCTGTTTTTT. Full variable domain (missing parts from reference TRBV5-4 and TRBJ2-2): ETGVTQSPTHLIKTRGQQVTLRCSSQSGHNTVSWYQQALGQGPQFIFQYYREEENGRGNFPPRFSGLQFPNYSSELNVNALELDDSALYLCASSLGLAGDNTGELFFGEGSRLTVL.

A single count supports this clonotype. The CDR3 sequence: CASSGEGPEVNSPLHF. In nucleotides, the CDR3 is TGTGCCAGCAGTGGGGAGGGGCCGGAGGTGAATTCACCCCTCCACTTT. The chain uses TRBV2 and TRBJ1-6; tentative D call: TRBD1 (5 bases). The V end lost 4 bases, the J end lost 7 bases, and 17 bases lay between the germline ends. This CDR3 is 16 amino acids long. In germline, CDR1 is SNHLY, CDR2 FYNNEI.

The table lists this clonotype with a few counts. The rearrangement joins TRBV28 to TRBJ2-7; 9 bases agree with TRBD1. The CDR3 runs 15 residues. Trimming removed 7 bases from V and 6 bases from J; junction bases left unmatched: 13. CDR1 is MDHEN, CDR2 SYDVKM, per germline. CDR3: CASNLRDRVTSEQYF. The CDR3, as DNA: TGTGCCAGCAACCTCCGGGACAGGGTGACCTCCGAGCAGTACTTC.

The rearrangement uses TRBV12-3 or TRBV12-4 and TRBJ2-2; perhaps TRBD1 as D (6 bases). V was shortened by 8 bases and J by 0 bases, with 16 bases between the two germline ends. This CDR3 has 16 amino acids. CDR3 loop: CASREARGPNTGELFF. The CDR3 DNA sequence: TGTGCCAGCCGTGAGGCCAGGGGTCCGAACACCGGGGAGCTGTTTTTT.

This clonotype showed up many times. The V call is TRBV12-3 or TRBV12-4, the J call TRBJ2-7; TRBD1 is a possible D gene (5 bases). The CDR3 is made up of 12 amino acids. The V gene lost 7 bases and the J gene lost 3 bases, with 10 bases spanning the gap. CDR3 bases: TGTGCCAGCAAGGGGATCTTCTACGAGCAGTACTTC. Its translation: CASKGIFYEQYF.

This clonotype has only a few counts. This chain connects TRBV5-1 to TRBJ2-1; TRBD2 agrees at 7 bases. The CDR3 has 13 residues. Germline V gene sequence: CDR1 SGHRS, CDR2 YFSETQ. Losses at the gene ends were 5 bases for V and 5 bases for J; bases not matched to a gene: 4. This CDR3 reads CASRQLANNEQFF. Here the CDR3 DNA reads TGCGCCAGCAGACAACTAGCGAACAATGAGCAGTTCTTC.

This clonotype has a single count. Given a much more abundant clone one base away, this may be a read error. As the CDR3 is not closed by the conserved phenylalanine or tryptophan, this likely results from a read error. The chain recombines TRBV20-1 with TRBJ2-3; tentative D call: TRBD2 (6 bases). V was pared by 4 bases and J by 0 bases, with 14 bases between. From germline, CDR1 is DFQATT and CDR2 SNEGSKA (reference sequence). CDR3 length: 15 amino acids. The CDR3 here is CSANILAPSTDTQYS. The CDR3 bases are TGCAGTGCTAATATACTAGCTCCTAGCACAGATACGCAGTATTCT.